This TCR beta chain is drawn from a study of blood T cell repertoires in COVID-19. The wider study: The United States, Italy and Spain were the sources of the acute and convalescent COVID-19 samples. Sources were T cells, B-cell-depleted T cells, or PBMCs; the material itself was cDNA or gDNA.

The method was immunoSEQ multiplex PCR; TCRdb's version includes in-frame clones alone and lacks a portion of them. Seen here are tens of thousands of clones, around 81% observed once, and the top ten hold about 26%. Trimming shortened V by 1 base and J by 5 bases, and 3 bases separated the two germline ends. The CDR3 loop spans 11 amino acids. Germline V gives CDR1 DFQATT, CDR2 SNEGSKA (reference sequence). The chain carries TRBV20-1 and TRBJ1-5; D is undetermined. Sequences were obtained from peripheral blood. The receptor comes from a woman older than 75 with active or convalescent COVID-19. The CDR3 DNA is TGCAGTGCTAGAGCCGATCAGCCCCAGCATTTT. Its translation is CSARADQPQHF.